This T cell receptor beta chain appears in the sequencing data of a study of vaccination and CD4 T cells after COVID-19. Background on the study: Investigators stimulated cells with overlapping spike peptides drawn from SARS-CoV-2, HCoV-NL63, HCoV-OC43 and HCoV-229E.

The CDR3 has 18 amino acids. Germline CDR1 ENHRY, CDR2 SYGVKD. Deletions cut 0 bases from V and 14 bases from J, with 31 bases between. As to treatment: approximately 10-day PBMC culture with coronavirus spike peptide pools or control peptides (ViraFEST assay). The healthy vaccine recipients were free of prior SARS-CoV-2 infection; their nucleocapsid antibodies were negative before and after vaccination. This clonotype has just a few counts. Its antigen is unidentified. Oncomine TCR Beta short-read sequencing was applied to DNA from cultured CD4+ T cells. TCRdb fed the PCR reads into MiXCR, producing one record per CDR3 protein. The table lists more than 9,000 distinct CDR3 sequences, around 20% of them singletons.

The clonotype originates from a human donor who received a COVID-19 vaccine. The chain couples TRBV10-3 to TRBJ1-2; possible D gene TRBD1, 5 bases. The sample was CD4+ T cells from blood, cultured in vitro, taken before SARS-CoV-2 vaccination. In nucleotides, the CDR3 is TGTGCCATCAGTGAGTCGGGGGTTACTGGAACTCCGCTCTCGTCGCAAACCTTC. Amino acid sequence: CAISESGVTGTPLSSQTF.